This T cell receptor beta chain was captured by sequencing in a study of blood T cell repertoires in COVID-19. Study context: COVID-19 samples collected from the United States, Italy and Spain covered acute and convalescent phases.

Living in 24 US areas, the participants were between roughly 18 and 89 years of age. Profiled with immunoSEQ multiplex PCR; TCRdb holds only in-frame clones, not every one. The profile shows 150,000 to 200,000 clones, 65% to 80% of them singletons. V lost 4 bases and J lost 3; bases outside the gene matches: 6. This CDR3 spans 15 amino acids. Germline lookup yields CDR1 MNHEY and CDR2 SMNVEV (reference sequence). The chain joins TRBV27 to TRBJ2-1, with 7 nucleotides matching TRBD1. This clonotype was obtained from a woman in her 50s with acute COVID-19. The sequenced sample was PBMCs or T cells enriched from blood (not recorded which). The CDR3 protein is CASSSIQGDYNEQFF. The CDR3 DNA reads as TGTGCCAGCAGTTCAATCCAGGGGGACTACAATGAGCAGTTCTTC.